This is a list of T cell receptor beta chains from one sample in a study of prognosis after radiotherapy for stage I lung cancer. TCRdb analysed the multiplex PCR reads with MiXCR anew, one entry per CDR3 protein. Of about 14,000 distinct CDR3 sequences in the sample, roughly 29% were seen once. Specimen: PBMCs, collected before or after stereotactic body radiation therapy (not recorded which). The source is a donor at least 50 years old with non-small cell lung cancer. The CDR3 runs from the conserved cysteine through the conserved F or W. A D gene is named only where the DNA matches it firmly. Size tells how often a clone was seen (once, few, many) or the class of an expanded clone, and some rows leave it out.

CDR3 length,V gene,clone size,D gene,J gene,CDR3 DNA,CDR3 protein
13,TRBV4-1,-,-,TRBJ2-1,TGCGCCAGCAGCCAAGATTATAGCAATGAGCAGTTCTTC,CASSQDYSNEQFF
16,TRBV28,-,-,TRBJ2-1,TGTGCCGGCAGTTTAGCGGTGTGGCGCGCGAACAATGAGCAGTTCTTC,CAGSLAVWRANNEQFF
16,TRBV28,many,TRBD2,TRBJ2-3,TGTGCCAGCAGTTTCGGTAGCGGGGTGAGCACAGATACGCAGTATTTT,CASSFGSGVSTDTQYF
13,TRBV12-3/TRBV12-4,-,-,TRBJ2-2,TGTGCCAGCAGTTTGAAGTTCACCGGGGAGCTGTTTTTT,CASSLKFTGELFF
14,TRBV10-3,many,TRBD2,TRBJ2-7,TGTGCCATCAAGAGGCTAGCGGAGGCCTACGAGCAGTACTTC,CAIKRLAEAYEQYF
17,TRBV4-1,-,-,TRBJ2-1,TGCGCCAGCAGCCAAGTGTTCCTTAGCATGGAGGGCAATGAGCAGTTCTTC,CASSQVFLSMEGNEQFF
15,TRBV5-6,many,-,TRBJ1-5,TGTGCCAGCAGCTTGGGCGGACTGAGTTATCAGCCCCAGCATTTT,CASSLGGLSYQPQHF
15,TRBV20-1,many,-,TRBJ1-1,TGCAGTGCTAGAGTCCCCGGGGGGAGGAACACTGAAGCTTTCTTT,CSARVPGGRNTEAFF
16,TRBV6-1,-,-,TRBJ2-7,TGTGCCAGCAGTGAAGCGCTCTGGGGGCTTTGGGACGAGCAGTACTTC,CASSEALWGLWDEQYF
17,TRBV2,many,-,TRBJ2-7,TGTGCCAGCAGTCTGACTACCAGCGGCAAGAGCTCCTACGAGCAGTACTTC,CASSLTTSGKSSYEQYF
23,TRBV6-1,-,-,TRBJ2-1,-,CASKTTGSSGANVLTFGAGEQFF
14,TRBV20-1,many,TRBD2,TRBJ2-2,TGCAGTGCTAGAGGAAGCGGGAGGGCCGGGGAGCTGTTTTTT,CSARGSGRAGELFF
14,TRBV13,many,-,TRBJ2-1,TGTGCCAGCAGCTCAACGGGCTCCTACAATGAGCAGTTCTTC,CASSSTGSYNEQFF
12,TRBV20-1,-,-,TRBJ2-7,TGCAGTGCTAGATCAAATCGGGCAAAGCGGTACTTC,CSARSNRAKRYF
14,TRBV7-2,many,TRBD2,TRBJ2-3,TGTGCCAGCAGCTATTCTAGCGGGGGCGGTACGCAGTATTTT,CASSYSSGGGTQYF
15,TRBV5-4,many,-,TRBJ1-2,TGTGCCAGCAGCTTGGTCGGGACGCGGGGCTATGGCTACACCTTC,CASSLVGTRGYGYTF
16,TRBV9,many,-,TRBJ1-2,TGTGCCAGCAGCGTATACCCGGGGGGTACTAACTATGGCTACACCTTC,CASSVYPGGTNYGYTF
15,TRBV7-9,-,-,TRBJ2-7,TGTGCCAGCAGCTTAGCGGGGAGCGGAACCTACGAGAAATACTTC,CASSLAGSGTYEKYF
14,TRBV11-3,medium-sized,-,TRBJ2-1,TGTGCCAGCAGCTTAGTCCCTAGCAACAATGAGCAGTTCTTC,CASSLVPSNNEQFF
15,TRBV6-1,-,-,TRBJ1-6,TGTGCCAGCAGTGAATGGGGGCACTATAATTCACCCCTCCACTTT,CASSEWGHYNSPLHF
16,TRBV30,-,-,TRBJ2-2,TGTGCCTGGAGGCTCCTAGGGCAGAACAAAGGCGGGGAGCTGTTTTTT,CAWRLLGQNKGGELFF
15,TRBV10-2,many,-,TRBJ2-3,TGCGCCAGCAGTGATTGGACGGGCGGGACAGATACGCAGTATTTT,CASSDWTGGTDTQYF
14,TRBV2,-,-,TRBJ2-3,TGTGCCAGCGAACGGACGGACCGCACAGATACGCAGTATTTT,CASERTDRTDTQYF